The TCR beta chain described here comes from a study of blood T cell repertoires in COVID-19. The CDR3 covers 16 residues. V was trimmed by 2 bases and J by 3 bases, leaving 17 bases between them. As originally analysed: Reference gene primer amplification gave estimated nucleated cell counts. Some clones are missing from TCRdb's copy, which holds only in-frame ones; the method was immunoSEQ multiplex PCR. V and J calls and clone size are those listed in that table; D and trimming were worked out from the DNA. The sample lists about 220,000 clones; around four fifths were seen once. The TCR was taken from a woman between 70 and 85 years old with acute or convalescent COVID-19. Sequencing input: peripheral blood. The V gene is TRBV23-1, the J gene TRBJ2-7; tentatively, D is TRBD1 (8 bases). TRBV23-1 is treated as an ORF (open reading frame) with a function not yet certain. The CDR3 coding sequence is TGCGCCAGCAGTCAAAGACAGGGGAGGGCATGCTACGAGCAGTACTTC. Encoded protein: CASSQRQGRACYEQYF.